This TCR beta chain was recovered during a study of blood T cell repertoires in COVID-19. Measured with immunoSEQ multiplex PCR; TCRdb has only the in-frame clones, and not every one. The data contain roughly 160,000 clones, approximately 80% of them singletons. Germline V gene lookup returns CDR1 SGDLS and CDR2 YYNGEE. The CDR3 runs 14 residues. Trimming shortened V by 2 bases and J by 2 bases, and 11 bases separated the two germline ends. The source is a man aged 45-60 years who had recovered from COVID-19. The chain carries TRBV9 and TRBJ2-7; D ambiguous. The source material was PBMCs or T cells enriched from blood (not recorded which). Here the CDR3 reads CASSVVDGAYEQYF. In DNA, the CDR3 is TGTGCCAGCAGCGTGGTAGACGGAGCCTACGAGCAGTACTTC. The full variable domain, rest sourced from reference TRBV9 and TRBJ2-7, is DSGVTQTPKHLITATGQRVTLRCSPRSGDLSVYWYQQSLDQGLQFLIQYYNGEERAKGNILERFSAQQFPDLHSELNLSSLELGDSALYFCASSVVDGAYEQYFGPGTRLTVT.